What follows is one TCR beta chain and its context. Its antigen is not identified. These data are taken from a study of blood T cells in healthy people across ages. For the study at large: Template switching captured about one barcoded beta molecule per two T cells.

The CDR3 is 15 residues long. The V gene's germline CDR1 is DFQATT and CDR2 SNEGSKA (reference sequence). The junction had 5 bases not matched to a gene; V was cut back by 3 bases and J by 2 bases. Regarding the study as a whole: A strong correlation was found between TCR beta diversity and the percentage of naive T cells. The CMV status of each donor remained undetermined, and this could have confounded shifts in expanded clonotypes.

A second about 7 to 12 cycle PCR used barcoded and J-beta primers. Every individual sample yielded 2.5 million or more paired-end reads (each containing CDR3). One entry per CDR3 protein, called by TCRdb with MiXCR from the 5' RACE reads. The sample lists more than 700,000 distinct CDR3 sequences, 35% to 60% occurring once. This chain joins TRBV20-1 and TRBJ2-1; 9 bases map to TRBD2. The receptor was derived from an older man in good health. Input material: blood. CDR3 amino acids: CSASHSGSAYNEQFF. The DNA for the CDR3 is TGCAGTGCTAGCCATAGCGGGAGTGCCTACAATGAGCAGTTCTTC.